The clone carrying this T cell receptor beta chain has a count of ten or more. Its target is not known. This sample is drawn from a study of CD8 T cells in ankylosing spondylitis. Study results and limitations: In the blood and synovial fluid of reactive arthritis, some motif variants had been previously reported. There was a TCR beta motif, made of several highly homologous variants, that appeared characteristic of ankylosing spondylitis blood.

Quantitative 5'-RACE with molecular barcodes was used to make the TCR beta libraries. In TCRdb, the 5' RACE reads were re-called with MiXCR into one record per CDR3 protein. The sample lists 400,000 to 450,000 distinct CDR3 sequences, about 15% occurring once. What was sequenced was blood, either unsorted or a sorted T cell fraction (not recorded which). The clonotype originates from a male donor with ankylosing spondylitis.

The CDR3 nucleotides are TGTGCCAGCAGCTCCAATACATGGAGCGGGGAGCTGTTTTTT. It codes for CASSSNTWSGELFF. The chain is built from TRBV7-2 and TRBJ2-2; D not certain. The CDR3 runs 14 residues. The ends were cut back, 4 bases at V and 7 bases at J, with 13 bases in the middle. CDR1 is SGHTA and CDR2 is FQGNSA in the germline V gene.